This TCR beta chain was identified during a study of T cells after yellow fever vaccination. Findings of the study overall: A limited proportion of clonotypes was detected within both the CD4 and CD8 compartments.

V lost 1 base to trimming and J lost 8 bases, with 12 bases between them. Germline V gives CDR1 MGHRA, CDR2 YSYEKL. The CDR3 runs to 14 residues. TCR cDNA, made by 5'RACE template switching, carried an added universal primer site and UMIs. TCRdb reprocessed the 5' RACE reads with MiXCR, giving one entry per CDR3 protein. The sample records hundreds of thousands of distinct CDR3 sequences, about 8.7% being singletons. This clonotype was counted at least ten times. Its antigen is as yet unknown. The source was PBMCs, collected on the day of the first yellow fever vaccination. The receptor comes from a man aged 18 to 30 who received the YFV17D yellow fever vaccine. The V gene is TRBV4-1, the J gene TRBJ2-1, with D unclear. The CDR3 DNA sequence: TGCGCCAGCAGCCAAGGCCCGAGTCGGGATGAGCAGTTCTTC. Translated, it gives CASSQGPSRDEQFF.